Reported below is one TCR beta chain. Its antigen remains unidentified. These data belong to a study of cytomegalovirus exposure and HLA in healthy donors. It was with 60 Vbeta and 13 Jbeta primers that the PCR ran. Some clones are missing from TCRdb's copy, which holds only in-frame ones; the method was immunoSEQ multiplex PCR. This table holds 30,000 to 50,000 clones. Notes on the study in general: Highest at DRB1 and lowest at HLA-C, TCR association rates differed among HLA loci in a later analysis. Later analysis suggested links between common viral pathogens and several top significant clusters. TRBV6-2, TRBV6-3 and other indistinguishable V segments were excluded.

Trimming at V came to 2 bases and at J to 1 base, leaving 1 base not matched to a gene. This CDR3 has 14 amino acids. From germline, CDR1 is MNHNS and CDR2 SASEGT. The sequence was collected from a woman aged 25 to 39 in good health and CMV-seropositive. The chain couples TRBV6-1 to TRBJ2-5; 7 bases are a match to TRBD2. The sequenced material came from PBMCs. The CDR3 DNA reads TGTGCCAGCAGTGAAACGGGGGGCCAAGAGACCCAGTACTTC. Translation gives CASSETGGQETQYF.